The clone carrying this TCR beta chain was found a few times. Its antigen is unknown. Germline-derived CDR1 and CDR2 are SQVTM and ANQGSEA. The CDR3 is 12 amino acids. With 6 bases removed from V and 4 bases from J, the gap between germline ends came to 12 bases. TCRdb re-derived calls from the RT-PCR reads in MiXCR, one entry per CDR3 protein. The sample consists of about 540,000 distinct CDR3 sequences, 20% to 25% of them appearing once. The data are from a study of response to subunit inactivated influenza vaccine. Findings and limits, study-wide: Few additional T cells are recruited per seasonal influenza vaccination, authors suggested.

These data also formed part of another study, on T cells expressing NK-cell markers. That report notes: It was by 5'RACE template switching with UMIs that TCR beta cDNA was made. Seven donors tested HCMV-seropositive and one tested seronegative among the eight sequenced.

Source: CD4+ T cells sorted from PBMCs, taken about 13 days after vaccination. The V and J genes are TRBV29-1 and TRBJ1-1; maybe TRBD1 (5 bases). The receptor was derived from a man between 45 and 60 years old who received an inactivated influenza vaccine. The CDR3 reads CSVTAGGTEAFF. For the CDR3, the DNA is TGCAGCGTGACGGCTGGGGGCACTGAAGCTTTCTTT.